The next 15 T cell receptor beta chains were all read from a single sample in a study of T-cell reconstitution after alpha-beta-depleted transplantation in children. TCRbeta library construction was performed incorporating unique molecular identifiers. From the PCR reads, TCRdb called clonotypes with MiXCR, one entry per CDR3 protein. Of approximately 300,000 distinct CDR3 sequences in the sample, around 9.1% were seen once. Here the sequenced sample was PBMCs, taken before TCRalphabeta/CD19-depleted stem cell transplant. These receptors were obtained from a boy in the first two years of life with acute myeloid leukemia, due to receive a stem cell transplant.

This clonotype occurred a few times. The rearrangement links TRBV14 to TRBJ2-1; no definite D call. The CDR3 has 13 residues. Germline V lookup: CDR1 SGHDN, CDR2 FVKESK. Trimming left V 2 bases short and J 14 bases short, with 16 bases between. Written as DNA, the CDR3 is TGTGCCAGCAGCCAACGAATCGGGCCACCCGAGTTCTTC. Its translation: CASSQRIGPPEFF.

This clonotype was recorded a few times. V usage is TRBV19 and J usage is TRBJ2-3, with TRBD1 matching over 10 bases. CDR3 length equals 16 residues. The V gene end was trimmed by 6 bases and the J gene end by 0 bases; junction bases not matched to a gene: 6. Germline V gene sequence: CDR1 LNHDA, CDR2 SQIVND (reference sequence). CDR3 coding DNA: TGTGCCAGTAGCGGCCCGGGACAGGGGAGCACAGATACGCAGTATTTT. It yields the protein CASSGPGQGSTDTQYF. Looking up the rest from reference TRBV19 and TRBJ2-3 gives the full variable domain: DGGITQSPKYLFRKEGQNVTLSCEQNLNHDAMYWYRQDPGQGLRLIYYSQIVNDFQKGDIAEGYSVSREKKESFPLTVTSAQKNPTAFYLCASSGPGQGSTDTQYFGPGTRLTVL.

Remarks on this clonotype: This sequence may be a read error, since a much larger clone differs from it by one base. The rearrangement links TRBV12-3 or TRBV12-4 to TRBJ2-5; the D call may be TRBD1 or TRBD2 (6 bases each). V lost 6 bases and J lost 9, with 14 bases in between. The CDR3 is made up of 12 amino acids. The CDR3 DNA sequence: TGTGCCAGCAGACCAGAGGGGGAGGCCCAGTACTTC. It specifies CASRPEGEAQYF.

This clonotype was seen ten or more times. Here the CDR3 DNA reads TGTGCCAGCTCACCTGAGGGAGACAGGTTCAATGAGCAGTTCTTC. It encodes CASSPEGDRFNEQFF. V and J are TRBV18 and TRBJ2-1; possible D gene TRBD1, 6 bases. V was shortened by 3 bases and J by 6 bases, with 15 bases between the two germline ends. This CDR3 has 15 residues. Germline CDR1 KGHSH, CDR2 LQKENI.

This clonotype was observed many times. This chain links TRBV6-1 with TRBJ2-3; no definite D call. The CDR3 runs to 15 residues. Trimming shortened V by 7 bases and J by 2 bases, and 16 bases separated the two germline ends. CDR1 and CDR2 (germline): MNHNS, SASEGT. DNA of the CDR3: TGTGCCAGCATTGAGACTTTTTCGGCCACAGATACGCAGTATTTT. Protein product: CASIETFSATDTQYF.

There are many counts of this clonotype. CDR3 DNA sequence: TGTGCCAGCAGCAAAAAGAAAGCGGAGAGGGCCCCCTACGAGCAGTACTTC. Protein: CASSKKKAERAPYEQYF. The V gene is TRBV21-1, the J gene TRBJ2-7; no DNA check was done on the table's D call, TRBD2. TRBV21-1 is reported as a pseudogene. This CDR3 is built from 17 residues.

The genes are TRBV28 and TRBJ1-2; 7 bases fit TRBD1. V trimming: 6 bases; J trimming: 5 bases; junction bases outside the gene matches: 6. The germline V gene has CDR1 MDHEN and CDR2 SYDVKM. The CDR3 covers 13 residues. The CDR3 nucleotides read TGTGCCAGCAGCCCCGGGACAGAGTATGGCTACACCTTC. As protein: CASSPGTEYGYTF.

The chain carries TRBV6-5 and TRBJ2-7, with D perhaps assigned TRBD1 or TRBD2 (5 bases each). Trimming cost V 1 base and J 5 bases, with 15 bases left between them. Germline V gene data show CDR1 as MNHEY and CDR2 as SVGAGI. The CDR3 is made up of 15 amino acids. CDR3 sequence (DNA): TGTGCCAGCAGTTACTATCAGGGTTGGGACGACGAGCAGTACTTC. As protein: CASSYYQGWDDEQYF.

The chain links TRBV20-1 to TRBJ1-1; D may be TRBD1 (6 bases). The CDR3 loop spans 11 amino acids. Germline values: CDR1 DFQATT, CDR2 SNEGSKA (reference sequence). Deletions cut 6 bases from V and 9 bases from J, with 14 bases between. The CDR3: CSARDNNKAFF. CDR3 in DNA: TGCAGTGCGAGGGACAACAATAAAGCTTTCTTT.

This clonotype was seen many times. V and J are TRBV29-1 and TRBJ1-2; 8 bases line up with TRBD1. CDR1 is SQVTM, CDR2 ANQGSEA, per germline. The length of the CDR3 is 13 residues. V gave up 6 bases and J gave up 5 bases; unmatched junction bases: 8. The chain's CDR3 is CSVRTGKEYGYTF. The CDR3 nucleotides are TGCAGCGTCCGGACAGGGAAGGAATATGGCTACACCTTC.

This clonotype showed up just a few times. The V gene is TRBV5-6, the J gene TRBJ2-3; weak D call: TRBD1 (6 bases). Trimming pared 1 base from V and 6 bases from J, leaving 21 bases between. Per germline, CDR1 SGHDT and CDR2 YYEEEE. CDR3 length: 17 residues. CDR3 sequence (DNA): TGTGCCAGCAGCTTGACGGTCCGTCAGGGGCCTCTCGATACGCAGTATTTT. Encoded protein: CASSLTVRQGPLDTQYF.

This clonotype was seen at least ten times. The chain joins TRBV28 to TRBJ2-3, with D possibly being TRBD2 (7 bases). The length of the CDR3 is 14 residues. Germline loops: CDR1 MDHEN, CDR2 SYDVKM. V was cut by 3 bases and J by 2 bases, with 9 bases left in between. CDR3 residues: CASSFGGPTDTQYF. The CDR3 DNA reads as TGTGCCAGCAGTTTCGGGGGGCCCACAGATACGCAGTATTTT.

Ten or more counts support this clonotype. The rearrangement links TRBV6-1 to TRBJ1-5; 10 nucleotides agree with TRBD1. The junction had 10 bases not matched to a gene; V was cut back by 6 bases and J by 2 bases. Germline lookup yields CDR1 MNHNS and CDR2 SASEGT. The CDR3 consists of 17 residues. Here the CDR3 reads CASSKRRQGAGNQPQHF. The DNA of the CDR3 is TGTGCCAGCAGCAAGCGAAGACAGGGGGCTGGCAATCAGCCCCAGCATTTT.

This clonotype was seen at least ten times. The V gene is TRBV7-9, the J gene TRBJ1-5; D might be TRBD1 (5 bases). The germline V and J ends were trimmed by 1 base and 8 bases, with 12 bases remaining between them. CDR3 length equals 14 residues. CDR1 is SEHNR, CDR2 FQNEAQ, per germline (reference sequence). The CDR3 sequence: CASSLGGTDKPQHF. The CDR3 DNA is TGTGCCAGCAGCTTAGGAGGGACCGACAAGCCCCAGCATTTT.

Notes on this clonotype: A read error may explain this, as a much larger clone is one base away. The chain combines TRBV7-6 with TRBJ2-7; maybe TRBD2 (5 bases). CDR3 length equals 14 residues. The V end lost 4 bases, the J end lost 5 bases, and 15 bases lay between the germline ends. The germline V gene encodes CDR1 SGHVS and CDR2 FNYEAQ. The CDR3 nucleotides read TGTGCCAGCAGCTCCGGGATAGGGAAAGACGAGCAGTACTTC. Translating it yields CASSSGIGKDEQYF.